What follows is one TCR beta chain and its context. Its antigen is unknown. The data belong to a study of T cell repertoires in cytomegalovirus infection. Study-level information: Recently identified HLA-C-restricted CMV epitopes and well-studied HLA-B-restricted CMV epitopes were used by the study. It can be stated that public TCR beta signatures indicated CMV infection as well as a matching HLA type.

Per germline, CDR1 ENHRY and CDR2 SYGVKD. The CDR3 runs to 13 residues. The ends were cut back, 10 bases at V and 3 bases at J, with 16 bases in the middle. TCRdb recomputed calls from the reads with MiXCR, one row per CDR3 protein. The data show around 300,000 distinct CDR3 sequences, approximately 25% seen once. Overall study results and limits: HLA-C-restricted CMV-specific TCR beta clonotypes were dominant in the ex vivo response.

This chain connects TRBV10-3 to TRBJ2-7, with D perhaps TRBD2 (5 bases). This clonotype was sampled from a human donor in good health (CMV status not recorded). Some clones in this sample may be carry-over from other donors' samples. The material was cultured PBMCs, obtained from culture after CMV antigen stimulation. CDR3 amino acids: CATGLRDSYEQYV. CDR3 DNA: TGTGCCACCGGGCTCCGGGATAGCTACGAGCAGTACGTC.